These 3 T cell receptor beta chains were sequenced from one sample in a study of cytomegalovirus exposure and HLA in healthy donors (dated by TCRdb to 2016 to 2017). The receptor library was made with the immunoSEQ multiplex PCR assay. For the multiplex PCR, a mixture combining 60 forward primers for TCR Vbeta segments and 13 reverse primers for TCR Jbeta segments was used. TCRdb re-hosts the immuneACCESS table, in-frame sequences only. Its copies lack some clones; in the studies checked, an unresolved V gene accounts for under half of them, and the cause for the rest is not known. The sample table records about 180,000 clones; more than 75% of these occur just once. About 1.6% of the sample lies in the top ten. Specimen: PBMCs. The receptors come from a man aged 40-55 years in good health and CMV-seronegative.

V gene TRBV25-1 combines with J gene TRBJ2-7; no definite D call. The CDR3 length is 11 residues. The germline gives CDR1 MGHDK, CDR2 SYGVNS. V lost 7 bases and J 3 bases, leaving 7 bases between the germline ends. Here the CDR3 reads CASTPGYEQYF. The DNA of the CDR3 is TGTGCCAGCACCCCCGGCTACGAGCAGTACTTC.

This clone turned up a few times. J is TRBJ2-5 and V is TRBV9; 7 bases map to TRBD1. The CDR3 is 14 amino acids. J gave up 3 bases and V 4 bases, and 6 bases lay outside the gene matches. Per germline, CDR1 SGDLS and CDR2 YYNGEE. Written as DNA, the CDR3 is TGTGCCAGCAGCCCGACCGGGACAGAAGAGACCCAGTACTTC. Its protein product is CASSPTGTEETQYF. The complete variable domain, with remaining parts taken from reference TRBV9 and TRBJ2-5, reads DSGVTQTPKHLITATGQRVTLRCSPRSGDLSVYWYQQSLDQGLQFLIQYYNGEERAKGNILERFSAQQFPDLHSELNLSSLELGDSALYFCASSPTGTEETQYFGPGTRLLVL.

The rearrangement links TRBV7-9 to TRBJ1-3; 7 nucleotides agree with TRBD1. Per germline, CDR1 SEHNR and CDR2 FQNEAQ (reference sequence). The CDR3 extends over 15 amino acids. V was pared by 1 base and J by 4 bases, with 4 bases of the junction left unmatched. This CDR3 is CASSLGRGSGNTIYF. The CDR3 DNA reads TGTGCCAGCAGCTTAGGCAGGGGGTCCGGAAACACCATATATTTT. The full variable domain, rest sourced from reference TRBV7-9 and TRBJ1-3, is DTGVSQNPRHKITKRGQNVTFRCDPISEHNRLYWYRQTLGQGPEFLTYFQNEAQLEKSRLLSDRFSAERPKGSFSTLEIQRTEQGDSAMYLCASSLGRGSGNTIYFGEGSWLTVV.